These T cell receptor beta chains were read from a single sample in a study of OX40 agonist ivuxolimab in advanced cancers. Clones were sequenced by immunoSEQ multiplex PCR, and TCRdb holds only the in-frame ones, with some missing. The sample yields about 86,000 clones, more than 80% seen once. The source was CD4+ or CD8+ T cells sorted from blood, collected in a trial of the OX40 agonist ivuxolimab. The receptor set was obtained from an adult with an advanced solid tumor such as melanoma, head and neck, liver or kidney cancer. Each CDR3 is given with its conserved first and last residue. A D gene is named only where the DNA matches it firmly. Only some rows state a clone size, as once, few, many or a class for expanded clones.

j_call: TRBJ2-7; d_call: TRBD1; v_call: TRBV10-3; clone_size: NA; cdr3_nt: TGTGCCATCAGTGAGTCGCAGTCCGGGACAGCCTCTGACGAGCAGTACTTC; cdr3_aa: CAISESQSGTASDEQYF
j_call: TRBJ2-7; d_call: TRBD1; v_call: TRBV14; clone_size: NA; cdr3_nt: TGTGCCAGCAGCCCGGTGGCAGGGGGCTACGAGCAGTACTTC; cdr3_aa: CASSPVAGGYEQYF
j_call: TRBJ2-7; d_call: NA; v_call: TRBV5-1; clone_size: NA; cdr3_nt: TGCGCCAGCAGCTTGGCTGGAGATGGCTTCTACGAGCAGTACTTC; cdr3_aa: CASSLAGDGFYEQYF
j_call: TRBJ2-5; d_call: NA; v_call: TRBV11-3; clone_size: NA; cdr3_nt: TGTGCCAGCAGCCCTTCGCAAGGGGTCCAAGAGACCCAGTACTTC; cdr3_aa: CASSPSQGVQETQYF
j_call: TRBJ2-7; d_call: TRBD2; v_call: TRBV7-9; clone_size: few; cdr3_nt: TGTGCCAGCAGCCCCCGCGCTAGCGGGATAGTCGAGCAGTACTTC; cdr3_aa: CASSPRASGIVEQYF
j_call: TRBJ1-2; d_call: TRBD1; v_call: TRBV6-5; clone_size: NA; cdr3_nt: TGTGCCAGCAGTCAGACAGGGGACTATGGCTACACCTTC; cdr3_aa: CASSQTGDYGYTF
j_call: TRBJ2-7; d_call: TRBD1; v_call: TRBV7-6; clone_size: NA; cdr3_nt: TGTGCCAGCAGCTTAGTGACAGGGTTTCGCACCTACGAGCAGTACTTC; cdr3_aa: CASSLVTGFRTYEQYF
j_call: TRBJ2-7; d_call: TRBD2; v_call: TRBV7-9; clone_size: NA; cdr3_nt: TGTGCCAGCAGCCGACTAGCGGGAGGTCGGCTGTACTTC; cdr3_aa: CASSRLAGGRLYF
j_call: TRBJ1-1; d_call: NA; v_call: TRBV5-1; clone_size: NA; cdr3_nt: TGCGCCAGCAGCTTTGCAGAGAACACTGAAGCTTTCTTT; cdr3_aa: CASSFAENTEAFF
j_call: TRBJ1-1; d_call: NA; v_call: TRBV2; clone_size: NA; cdr3_nt: TGTGCCAGCAGGCCCTTAGGGGGAAACACTGAAGCTTTCTTT; cdr3_aa: CASRPLGGNTEAFF
j_call: TRBJ1-5; d_call: NA; v_call: TRBV27; clone_size: NA; cdr3_nt: TGTGCCAGCAGTCCCAGGGGTTTCGATCAGCCCCAGCATTTT; cdr3_aa: CASSPRGFDQPQHF
j_call: TRBJ1-3; d_call: NA; v_call: TRBV30; clone_size: few; cdr3_nt: TGTGCCTGGAGTGAGGGGGGCTACACCATATATTTT; cdr3_aa: CAWSEGGYTIYF
j_call: TRBJ2-7; d_call: NA; v_call: TRBV18; clone_size: NA; cdr3_nt: TGTGCCAGCTCATCGACAATTTCCTACGAGCAGTACTTC; cdr3_aa: CASSSTISYEQYF
j_call: TRBJ2-7; d_call: NA; v_call: TRBV27; clone_size: NA; cdr3_nt: TGTGCCAGTTCGGACGGGTCTTATTACGAGCAGTACTTC; cdr3_aa: CASSDGSYYEQYF
j_call: TRBJ1-1; d_call: NA; v_call: TRBV28; clone_size: NA; cdr3_nt: TGTGCCAGCAGTTTAACGGGCCAGGGACTCCAAGCTTTCTTT; cdr3_aa: CASSLTGQGLQAFF
j_call: TRBJ2-7; d_call: NA; v_call: TRBV5-1; clone_size: NA; cdr3_nt: TGCGCCAGCAGCTTGGTCGGAGGCGAGCAGTACTTC; cdr3_aa: CASSLVGGEQYF
j_call: TRBJ2-3; d_call: TRBD1; v_call: TRBV11-3; clone_size: NA; cdr3_nt: TGTGCCAGCAGCTGGGGGACAGGGATTCGAACAGATACGCAGTATTTT; cdr3_aa: CASSWGTGIRTDTQYF
j_call: TRBJ1-2; d_call: TRBD1; v_call: TRBV9; clone_size: NA; cdr3_nt: TGTGCCAGCAGCGCCCAACCGACAGGGGGCGGGGATGGCTACACCTTC; cdr3_aa: CASSAQPTGGGDGYTF
j_call: TRBJ2-7; d_call: NA; v_call: TRBV5-1; clone_size: once; cdr3_nt: TGCGCCAGCAGCTTGGTAGTGACTTCCCTCTCCTACGAGCAGTACTTC; cdr3_aa: CASSLVVTSLSYEQYF
j_call: TRBJ2-3; d_call: NA; v_call: TRBV7-9; clone_size: NA; cdr3_nt: TGTGCCAGCAGCTTAGTAGGAGTGACCTTAAATACGCAGTATTTT; cdr3_aa: CASSLVGVTLNTQYF
j_call: TRBJ1-2; d_call: NA; v_call: TRBV4-1; clone_size: NA; cdr3_nt: TGCGCCAGCAGCCAAGAGATGAGGACAGAAAACTATGGCTACACCTTC; cdr3_aa: CASSQEMRTENYGYTF